Sequencing of this T cell receptor beta chain was carried out in a study of post-analysis software for immune sequencing data. Study-level points and caveats: Multiple sclerosis patients showed significantly lower normalized Chao1 diversity than controls did.

Regarding this clonotype: Its specificity is unknown.

Unique molecular identifiers were carried by the TCR beta cDNA libraries. A population of about 1 to 11 million T cells gave rise to a few hundred thousand cDNA molecules. TCRdb redid the calling of the PCR reads with MiXCR, one entry per CDR3 protein. The table shows hundreds of thousands of distinct CDR3 sequences, with roughly three fifths occurring only once. This clonotype was sampled from a girl aged 2 to 10 with multiple sclerosis. Input material: blood.

CDR3 DNA sequence: TGCGCCAGCAGCGGCCTAGCGGGAGGAGGTGAGACCCAGTACTTC. It codes for CASSGLAGGGETQYF. This rearrangement joins TRBV5-1 to TRBJ2-5, with 11 bases identical to TRBD2. The CDR3 extends over 15 amino acids. Looked up from germline, CDR1 is SGHRS and CDR2 is YFSETQ. V was clipped by 4 bases and J by 5 bases; unmatched bases: 7.